The 21 T cell receptor beta chains below all came from one sample that was sequenced in a study of identical twins. TCRdb used MiXCR to reprocess the 5' RACE reads, holding one entry per CDR3 protein. The table includes around 670,000 distinct CDR3 sequences, 5.5% to 6.5% detected once. Input material: naive T cells sorted from blood. The receptors stem from a man younger than 30 in good health.

There are many counts of this clonotype. The chain joins TRBV20-1 to TRBJ2-1; D could derive from TRBD1 or TRBD2 (5 bases each). Trimming took 3 bases from V and 9 from J, leaving 12 bases between them. The CDR3 is 12 amino acids. Germline V CDR1 and CDR2: DFQATT, SNEGSKA (reference sequence). CDR3 nucleotide sequence: TGCAGTGCTAGCGGGGCCCCGGGTGAGCAGTTCTTC. Its protein is CSASGAPGEQFF.

The sample holds many counts of this clonotype. The chain uses TRBV11-2 and TRBJ1-2, with a tentative D call TRBD1 (5 bases). CDR1 and CDR2 from the germline V gene are SGHAT and FQNNGV. The CDR3 covers 13 residues. Trimming cost V 4 bases and J 4 bases, with 10 bases left between them. DNA for the CDR3: TGTGCCAGCAGCTCAGGGTTCGGCTATGGCTACACCTTC. This codes for CASSSGFGYGYTF.

The chain uses TRBV5-1 and TRBJ2-3; D remains ambiguous. CDR3 length equals 16 residues. Trimming shortened V by 4 bases and J by 6 bases, and 21 bases separated the two germline ends. Germline CDR1 SGHRS, CDR2 YFSETQ. The CDR3 bases are TGCGCCAGCAGCGCGGACGGCAGACCCCTTGGTGATACGCAGTATTTT. Protein product: CASSADGRPLGDTQYF.

V and J are TRBV12-3 or TRBV12-4 and TRBJ2-7; tentative D call: TRBD1 (6 bases). V was trimmed by 7 bases and J by 5 bases, leaving 12 bases between them. This CDR3 spans 12 amino acids. The CDR3: CASTRTVDEQYF. Here the CDR3 DNA reads TGTGCCAGCACCCGGACAGTGGACGAGCAGTACTTC.

The table lists this clonotype with many counts. The chain carries TRBV30 and TRBJ1-3; unclear D gene. The CDR3 covers 10 residues. Trimming stripped 7 bases from V and 1 base from J, with 2 bases between. Germline V gene sequence: CDR1 GTSNPN, CDR2 SVGIG (reference sequence). CDR3 region: CAFSGNTIYF. In nucleotides, the CDR3 is TGTGCCTTTTCTGGAAACACCATATATTTT.

This chain connects TRBV3-1 to TRBJ2-2, with 8 bases lining up with TRBD2. This CDR3 has 18 residues. Germline V gene lookup returns CDR1 LGHDT and CDR2 YNNKEL (reference sequence). The junction had 12 bases not matched to a gene; V was cut back by 1 base and J by 5 bases. CDR3 region: CASSQVKVGTSGTGELFF. As DNA, the CDR3 is TGTGCCAGCAGCCAAGTTAAAGTAGGAACTAGCGGAACCGGGGAGCTGTTTTTT. Variable domain in full (rest from reference TRBV3-1 and TRBJ2-2): DTAVSQTPKYLVTQMGNDKSIKCEQNLGHDTMYWYKQDSKKFLKIMFSYNNKELIINETVPNRFSPKSPDKAHLNLHINSLELGDSAVYFCASSQVKVGTSGTGELFFGEGSRLTVL.

There are many counts of this clonotype. The chain uses TRBV29-1 and TRBJ2-3, with a weak D call TRBD2 (6 bases). Germline V gene sequence: CDR1 SQVTM, CDR2 ANQGSEA. The CDR3 has 14 amino acids. The V gene lost 2 bases and the J gene lost 4 bases, with 13 bases spanning the gap. CDR3 loop: CSVESGAGSDTQYF. The DNA for the CDR3 is TGCAGCGTTGAATCGGGAGCGGGTTCAGATACGCAGTATTTT.

This chain joins TRBV18 and TRBJ1-5, with no clear D. V shed 2 bases and J shed 2 bases, with 10 bases lying between them. CDR3 length equals 15 residues. The germline V gene has CDR1 KGHSH and CDR2 LQKENI. DNA for the CDR3: TGTGCCAGCTCACCAGGGGTCAGTGGCAATCAGCCCCAGCATTTT. Amino acid sequence: CASSPGVSGNQPQHF.

This clonotype has a count of ten or more. The CDR3 nucleotides read TGCAGTGCCACCCCGGGACCAAGAGATACGCAGTATTTT. This encodes CSATPGPRDTQYF. The chain uses TRBV20-1 and TRBJ2-3; the D gene could be TRBD1 or TRBD2 (5 bases each). The V end was cut by 6 bases, the J end by 5 bases, with 15 bases between. The CDR3 has 13 residues. Germline lookup yields CDR1 DFQATT and CDR2 SNEGSKA (reference sequence).

This clonotype has only a few counts. This chain links TRBV7-6 with TRBJ2-3; 8 bases map to TRBD2. The germline gives CDR1 SGHVS, CDR2 FNYEAQ. The CDR3 runs 14 residues. Trimming cost V 4 bases and J 4 bases; bases outside gene matches: 4. CDR3 region: CASSYGLAPDTQYF. CDR3 bases: TGTGCCAGCAGCTACGGACTAGCTCCAGATACGCAGTATTTT.

In this sample, this clonotype turned up a few times. V gene TRBV2 combines with J gene TRBJ2-1; tentatively, D is TRBD1 or TRBD2 (6 bases each). Germline lookup yields CDR1 SNHLY and CDR2 FYNNEI. The CDR3 totals 15 residues. Trimming shortened V by 10 bases and J by 4 bases, and 20 bases separated the two germline ends. This CDR3 reads CATSGGRDGYNEQFF. The CDR3 region has the DNA TGTGCCACCTCTGGGGGGCGGGACGGATACAATGAGCAGTTCTTC.

The chain couples TRBV5-1 to TRBJ2-7, with D possibly being TRBD2 (6 bases). Germline lookup yields CDR1 SGHRS and CDR2 YFSETQ. The CDR3 runs 16 residues. V lost 0 bases and J 1 base, leaving 14 bases between the germline ends. CDR3 nucleotide sequence: TGCGCCAGCAGCTTGGCTTTGGGGGACTCTTCCTACGAGCAGTACTTC. This encodes CASSLALGDSSYEQYF. Full variable domain (outside the CDR3, taken from reference TRBV5-1 and TRBJ2-7): KAGVTQTPRYLIKTRGQQVTLSCSPISGHRSVSWYQQTPGQGLQFLFEYFSETQRNKGNFPGRFSGRQFSNSRSEMNVSTLELGDSALYLCASSLALGDSSYEQYFGPGTRLTVT.

This clonotype was detected a few times. The gene calls are TRBV3-1 and TRBJ2-3; 8 bases are a match to TRBD1. With 4 bases clipped from V and 2 bases from J, the junction kept 8 bases outside the gene matches. Germline loops: CDR1 LGHDT, CDR2 YNNKEL (reference sequence). CDR3 length: 16 amino acids. The CDR3 coding sequence is TGTGCCAGCAGCCTGGGACAGGTGGTACACACAGATACGCAGTATTTT. This gives the protein CASSLGQVVHTDTQYF.

This clonotype was counted at least ten times. The rearrangement joins TRBV11-2 to TRBJ2-1; tentatively, D is TRBD2 (6 bases). V lost 3 bases and J lost 7, with 16 bases in between. Germline V gene data show CDR1 as SGHAT and CDR2 as FQNNGV. The CDR3 sequence is 15 residues long. The CDR3 bases are TGTGCCAGCAGCTTCGAGCGGGTCGGACTGAATGAGCAGTTCTTC. Translated: CASSFERVGLNEQFF. The whole variable domain, filled in from reference TRBV11-2 and TRBJ2-1, reads EAGVAQSPRYKIIEKRQSVAFWCNPISGHATLYWYQQILGQGPKLLIQFQNNGVVDDSQLPKDRFSAERLKGVDSTLKIQPAKLEDSAVYLCASSFERVGLNEQFFGPGTRLTVL.

Many counts were recorded for this clonotype. J is TRBJ2-2 and V is TRBV5-1; D unclear. Trimming stripped 0 bases from V and 3 bases from J, with 9 bases between. The CDR3 runs 15 residues. Germline V gene data show CDR1 as SGHRS and CDR2 as YFSETQ. CDR3 bases: TGCGCCAGCAGCTTGGTGGCCCAGTACACCGGGGAGCTGTTTTTT. Amino acid sequence: CASSLVAQYTGELFF.

This clonotype has only a few counts. The CDR3 is CASRAGAGNYNEQFF. The CDR3 DNA reads as TGTGCCAGCAGGGCAGGAGCGGGAAACTACAATGAGCAGTTCTTC. The genes are TRBV2 and TRBJ2-1; 7 nucleotides agree with TRBD2. The CDR3 extends over 15 amino acids. Germline CDR1 is SNHLY and CDR2 is FYNNEI. Trimming cost V 6 bases and J 3 bases; bases outside gene matches: 8.

This clonotype was seen only a few times. This chain joins TRBV5-5 and TRBJ2-1, with D hard to call. V lost 6 bases and J lost 0, with 13 bases in between. Germline-derived CDR1 and CDR2 are SGHKS and YYEKEE (reference sequence). The CDR3 has 15 amino acids. CDR3 sequence: CASNPGPYSYNEQFF. CDR3 DNA: TGTGCCAGCAACCCCGGGCCGTACTCCTACAATGAGCAGTTCTTC.

In this sample, this clonotype turned up many times. This chain connects TRBV7-9 to TRBJ2-3; 7 bases agree with TRBD1. The CDR3 consists of 16 residues. V trimming: 2 bases; J trimming: 1 base; junction bases outside the gene matches: 6. The germline V gene has CDR1 SEHNR and CDR2 FQNEAQ (reference sequence). The CDR3 DNA reads as TGTGCCAGCAGCTTAAAGGGACAGAGACGCACAGATACGCAGTATTTT. Translating gives CASSLKGQRRTDTQYF.

This clonotype came up many times. The chain couples TRBV25-1 to TRBJ2-5; D assignment may be TRBD1 or TRBD2 (7 bases each). Germline-derived CDR1 and CDR2 are MGHDK and SYGVNS. The CDR3 extends over 13 amino acids. The CDR3 nucleotides read TGTGCGGGTCAGGGGGAGGGGCTAGAGACCCAGTACTTC. As protein: CAGQGEGLETQYF.

In this sample, this clonotype turned up many times. This rearrangement joins TRBV20-1 to TRBJ2-1; 9 bases fit TRBD2. The trim removed 7 bases at V and 1 base at J, leaving 5 bases unmatched. The CDR3 totals 14 residues. Germline CDR1 is DFQATT and CDR2 is SNEGSKA (reference sequence). The CDR3 nucleotides are TGCAGTGGAAATAGCGGGAGTTCCTACAATGAGCAGTTCTTC. Translation gives CSGNSGSSYNEQFF.

A few counts support this clonotype. This chain links TRBV5-1 with TRBJ2-7; 9 nucleotides align to TRBD1. The V and J ends lost 0 bases and 2 bases, in that order; junction bases with no gene match: 3. Germline CDR1 reads SGHRS; CDR2 reads YFSETQ. CDR3 size: 15 residues. CDR3 DNA sequence: TGCGCCAGCAGCTTGGACAGGGGGCCGGCCTACGAGCAGTACGTC. It yields the protein CASSLDRGPAYEQYV.